Listed here are 23 T cell receptor beta chains from one sample, sequenced in a study of T cells after yellow fever vaccination. TCRdb redid the calling of the 5' RACE reads with MiXCR, one entry per CDR3 protein. The sample holds some 550,000 distinct CDR3 sequences, 19% seen once. Sequencing was performed on PBMCs, taken 15 days after the yellow fever booster vaccination. These receptors came from a man aged 25 to 45 who received the YFV17D yellow fever vaccine.

This clonotype was counted between two and nine times. J is TRBJ2-1 and V is TRBV7-6; the D gene could be TRBD1 or TRBD2 (7 bases each). The CDR3 loop spans 19 amino acids. The V gene lost 4 bases and the J gene lost 0 bases, with 22 bases spanning the gap. The germline V gene encodes CDR1 SGHVS and CDR2 FNYEAQ. CDR3 sequence reads: CASSSKGGTEGSSYNEQFF. The CDR3 bases are TGTGCCAGCAGCTCTAAGGGGGGGACAGAGGGGAGCTCCTACAATGAGCAGTTCTTC.

The sample holds a few counts of this clonotype. The chain joins TRBV11-3 to TRBJ2-5, with 8 bases matching TRBD2. The germline V gene has CDR1 SGHNT and CDR2 YENEEA. With V trimmed by 5 bases and J by 5 bases, 4 bases remained unmatched. This CDR3 is built from 13 residues. In DNA, the CDR3 is TGTGCCAGCAGCCGTCGGGGGGGGGAGACCCAGTACTTC. It encodes CASSRRGGETQYF.

This clonotype has just a few counts. This chain uses TRBV28 with TRBJ2-7; possible D gene TRBD2, 5 bases. Germline CDR1 is MDHEN and CDR2 is SYDVKM. V was cut by 8 bases and J by 3 bases, with 14 bases left in between. The CDR3 runs to 13 residues. The DNA for the CDR3 is TGTGCCAGCGGGCGGACGGGAATCTACGAGCAGTACTTC. Its protein product is CASGRTGIYEQYF.

This clonotype was detected only a few times. The chain is built from TRBV7-2 and TRBJ1-4; 8 bases are shared with TRBD1. The trim removed 5 bases at V and 3 bases at J, leaving 8 bases unmatched. From germline, CDR1 is SGHTA and CDR2 FQGNSA. The CDR3 sequence is 16 residues long. CDR3 in amino acids: CASSEQGVRANEKLFF. The CDR3 DNA reads as TGTGCCAGCAGCGAACAGGGGGTTCGGGCTAATGAAAAACTGTTTTTT.

This clonotype was recorded at least ten times. The V gene is TRBV6-2 or TRBV6-3, the J gene TRBJ2-7; D ambiguous. The CDR3 covers 11 residues. V shed 5 bases and J shed 4 bases, with 6 bases lying between them. Germline loops: CDR1 MNHEY, CDR2 SVGEGT. DNA for the CDR3: TGTGCCAGCAGTAAGAAATACGAGCAGTACTTC. Translated: CASSKKYEQYF.

The chain combines TRBV20-1 with TRBJ2-1; 8 bases line up with TRBD2. V was clipped by 2 bases and J by 8 bases; unmatched bases: 23. CDR1 is DFQATT, CDR2 SNEGSKA, per germline (reference sequence). The CDR3 loop spans 19 amino acids. CDR3 amino acids: CSARPLGSGGGSLRDEQFF. CDR3 coding DNA: TGCAGTGCTAGACCCCTTGGGAGCGGGGGCGGGAGCCTAAGGGATGAGCAGTTCTTC.

The chain is built from TRBV5-1 and TRBJ2-5; D unclear. Germline V gene data show CDR1 as SGHRS and CDR2 as YFSETQ. This CDR3 region has 15 residues. The ends were cut back, 6 bases at V and 5 bases at J, with 20 bases in the middle. Here the CDR3 reads CASTPQYWGRETQYF. The CDR3 bases are TGCGCCAGCACCCCCCAGTATTGGGGAAGGGAGACCCAGTACTTC.

This clonotype turned up a few times. This rearrangement joins TRBV15 to TRBJ2-1; D is perhaps TRBD2 (5 bases). This CDR3 region has 16 residues. V dropped 4 bases and J dropped 5 bases, with 18 bases sitting between them. Germline CDR1 reads LNHNV; CDR2 reads YYDKDF (reference sequence). The CDR3 coding sequence is TGTGCCACCAGCATTGAGAGGGTGCTTAGGCACAATGAGCAGTTCTTC. Translating it yields CATSIERVLRHNEQFF.

In its sample, this clonotype was seen a few times. The chain is built from TRBV7-3 and TRBJ2-2; weak D call: TRBD1 (6 bases). Germline V gene data show CDR1 as SGHTA and CDR2 as FQGTGA. The CDR3 extends over 14 amino acids. V was pared by 4 bases and J by 4 bases, with 10 bases between. CDR3 region: CASSSGHLTGELFF. The CDR3 region has the DNA TGTGCCAGCAGCTCGGGACATCTCACCGGGGAGCTGTTTTTT. The full variable domain, rest sourced from reference TRBV7-3 and TRBJ2-2, is GAGVSQTPSNKVTEKGKYVELRCDPISGHTALYWYRQSLGQGPEFLIYFQGTGAADDSGLPNDRFFAVRPEGSVSTLKIQRTERGDSAVYLCASSSGHLTGELFFGEGSRLTVL.

V gene TRBV3-1 combines with J gene TRBJ2-1, with TRBD2 matching over 7 bases. The germline V gene encodes CDR1 LGHDT and CDR2 YNNKEL (reference sequence). The CDR3 length is 18 residues. Germline trimming cut 5 bases from V and 7 bases from J; bases unmatched to any gene: 20. CDR3 nucleotides: TGTGCCAGCAGCACCGACTGGGGAGGAACTAGCGCCCGTAATGAGCAGTTCTTC. Translating gives CASSTDWGGTSARNEQFF.

In this sample, this clonotype turned up a few times. The chain uses TRBV6-1 and TRBJ2-1, with 11 bases matching TRBD2. CDR1 MNHNS and CDR2 SASEGT come from the germline V gene. This CDR3 spans 15 amino acids. The V gene end was trimmed by 6 bases and the J gene end by 5 bases; junction bases not matched to a gene: 6. The CDR3 here is CASSPLAGGNNEQFF. The CDR3 coding sequence is TGTGCCAGCAGCCCCCTAGCGGGAGGAAACAATGAGCAGTTCTTC.

The sample holds a few counts of this clonotype. The J gene is TRBJ2-7, the V gene TRBV21-1; TRBD2 reflects the table's D call only, with no check against the DNA. TRBV21-1 is recorded as a pseudogene. There are 11 residues in the CDR3. As DNA, the CDR3 is TGTGCCAGCCCCAGGGCCCCCAGAGAGGACTTC. Translated, it gives CASPRAPREDF.

The genes are TRBV9 and TRBJ2-7; 10 nucleotides agree with TRBD2. V dropped 3 bases and J dropped 2; count of bases not matched to a gene: 5. In germline, CDR1 is SGDLS, CDR2 YYNGEE. The CDR3 sequence is 15 residues long. CDR3 sequence reads: CASSAGLAATYEQYF. The DNA of the CDR3 is TGTGCCAGCAGCGCCGGACTAGCGGCTACCTACGAGCAGTACTTC.

V is TRBV20-1 and J is TRBJ2-4; D tentatively reads TRBD1 or TRBD2 (5 bases each). The length of the CDR3 is 11 residues. The ends were cut back, 3 bases at V and 7 bases at J, with 7 bases in the middle. Germline CDR1 DFQATT, CDR2 SNEGSKA (reference sequence). The CDR3, as DNA: TGCAGTGCTAGTGGGGACAACATTCAGTACTTC. Translated, it gives CSASGDNIQYF.

This clonotype occurred a few times. The chain employs TRBV3-1 and TRBJ1-1; possibly TRBD1 for D (5 bases). Deletions cut 6 bases from V and 1 base from J, with 9 bases between. CDR1 is LGHDT, CDR2 YNNKEL, per germline (reference sequence). CDR3 size: 13 residues. CDR3 DNA sequence: TGTGCCAGCAGGGACATCTCGAACACTGAAGCTTTCTTT. Its translation: CASRDISNTEAFF. The entire variable domain, with the rest obtained from reference TRBV3-1 and TRBJ1-1, is as follows: DTAVSQTPKYLVTQMGNDKSIKCEQNLGHDTMYWYKQDSKKFLKIMFSYNNKELIINETVPNRFSPKSPDKAHLNLHINSLELGDSAVYFCASRDISNTEAFFGQGTRLTVV.

This clonotype was found a few times. V usage is TRBV7-9 and J usage is TRBJ2-1; D is unclear. Germline CDR1 reads SEHNR; CDR2 reads FQNEAQ (reference sequence). Trimming took 5 bases from V and 6 from J, leaving 5 bases between them. CDR3 length equals 11 residues. DNA of the CDR3: TGTGCCAGCAGCGCCATCAATGAGCAGTTCTTC. Protein product: CASSAINEQFF.

The chain uses TRBV29-1 and TRBJ2-7, with TRBD1 matching 7 bases. Trimming removed 8 bases from V and 5 bases from J; junction bases left unmatched: 9. CDR3 length equals 12 residues. Germline CDR1 reads SQVTM; CDR2 reads ANQGSEA. The CDR3 protein is CSSSTGTNEQYF. The CDR3, as DNA: TGCAGCTCGTCGACAGGGACCAACGAGCAGTACTTC.

This clonotype was found many times. This chain uses TRBV5-1 with TRBJ2-2, with 8 bases fitting TRBD1. The germline V gene encodes CDR1 SGHRS and CDR2 YFSETQ. The CDR3 runs to 16 residues. V trimming: 7 bases; J trimming: 2 bases; junction bases outside the gene matches: 10. CDR3 sequence: CASGLLAGGNTGELFF. For the CDR3, the DNA is TGCGCCAGCGGCCTTCTTGCAGGGGGCAACACCGGGGAGCTGTTTTTT.

This clonotype was counted only a few times. The J gene is TRBJ2-1, the V gene TRBV7-6, with 9 bases fitting TRBD2. CDR1 is SGHVS and CDR2 is FNYEAQ in the germline V gene. Trimming cost V 2 bases and J 6 bases; bases outside gene matches: 11. The CDR3 runs 17 residues. In DNA, the CDR3 is TGTGCCAGCAGCTTAATGTCGGGCGGGAGGGCCGGCAATGAGCAGTTCTTC. It codes for CASSLMSGGRAGNEQFF.

Comment on this clonotype: At one end the junction does not follow the germline gene, possibly because of a read error. V and J are TRBV4-3 and TRBJ2-3; 8 bases line up with TRBD2. Germline V lookup: CDR1 LGHNA, CDR2 YSLEER. The CDR3 loop spans 15 amino acids. The CDR3 spells CTSSQSIAGRDTQYF. The CDR3 DNA reads as TGCACCAGCAGCCAAAGTATAGCGGGAAGGGATACGCAGTATTTT.

The table lists this clonotype with many counts. This chain connects TRBV5-1 to TRBJ2-5; a possible D gene is TRBD1 (5 bases). The V end lost 0 bases, the J end lost 1 base, and 7 bases lay between the germline ends. CDR1 is SGHRS, CDR2 YFSETQ, per germline. The CDR3 totals 14 residues. CDR3 DNA sequence: TGCGCCAGCAGCTTGGGCAGGGCCCAAGAGACCCAGTACTTC. Protein sequence: CASSLGRAQETQYF.

The chain joins TRBV29-1 to TRBJ2-7, with D perhaps TRBD1 or TRBD2 (5 bases each). Trimming removed 4 bases at V and 2 bases at J, with 9 bases between. Germline CDR1 reads SQVTM; CDR2 reads ANQGSEA. This CDR3 has 12 residues. The CDR3 bases are TGCAGCGTTGTCCTGGGGGCCTACGAGCAGTACTTC. Translation gives CSVVLGAYEQYF.

There are a few counts of this clonotype. The rearrangement links TRBV5-5 to TRBJ2-5; 7 bases are shared with TRBD2. This CDR3 contains 14 residues. Losses at the gene ends were 6 bases for V and 4 bases for J; bases not matched to a gene: 9. The V gene's germline CDR1 is SGHKS and CDR2 YYEKEE (reference sequence). In nucleotides, the CDR3 is TGTGCCAGCACCCCTCGGGGAGGGAGAGAGACCCAGTACTTC. It translates to CASTPRGGRETQYF.